These 2 T cell receptor beta chains came from one sample sequenced in a study of CD4+ T cells in melanoma (dated by TCRdb to between 2021 and 2023). Libraries were built with the immunoSEQ multiplex PCR assay. TCRdb holds this immuneACCESS table with in-frame rearrangements only. Some clones are missing; in checked studies, unresolved V genes explain under half, and the rest has no known cause. For this sample there are some 16,000 clones; 65% to 85% appear just once. Roughly 12% of the sample lies in the top ten. The source material was cells from a culture (not recorded whether cultured in vitro). The receptor set was obtained from a human donor with melanoma.

This clone has just a few counts. This chain uses TRBV7-9 with TRBJ1-2; D remains unclear. There are 15 residues in the CDR3. Per the germline V gene, CDR1 is SEHNR and CDR2 is FQNEAQ (reference sequence). Trimming stripped 3 bases from V and 2 bases from J, with 13 bases between. The DNA of the CDR3 is TGTGCCAGCAGCTTTGAGAGGTCCCCCAACTATGGCTACACCTTC. Residues: CASSFERSPNYGYTF.

This clone was observed a handful of times. The chain recombines TRBV4-1 with TRBJ1-6; no clear D gene. Germline CDR1 reads MGHRA; CDR2 reads YSYEKL. The CDR3 runs to 14 residues. Between the trimmed V and J ends, which lost 3 bases and 9 bases, there was a span of 12 bases. Written as DNA, the CDR3 is TGCGCCAGCAGCCATGACATATACGCTTCACCCCTCCACTTT. This codes for CASSHDIYASPLHF.